This entry lists 31 T cell receptor beta chains sequenced from one sample in a study of shared clonotypes between healthy human individuals. Only in-frame clones appear in the TCRdb table, and some are missing; sequencing was by immunoSEQ multiplex PCR. The data hold more than 2,000,000 clones, with roughly nine tenths observed a single time. The source material was naive CD4+ T cells sorted from blood. Regarding subset: CD45RA+ positively selected. The source of these receptors is a man aged 18 to 30 in good health.

This chain joins TRBV5-4 and TRBJ2-2, with 9 nucleotides matching TRBD1. Trimming removed 4 bases from V and 7 bases from J; junction bases left unmatched: 8. The CDR3 length is 15 residues. Looked up from germline, CDR1 is SGHNT and CDR2 is YYREEE (reference sequence). For the CDR3, the DNA is TGTGCCAGCAGCCAAACGGGACAGGGTAACGGGGAGCTGTTTTTT. It translates to CASSQTGQGNGELFF.

V gene TRBV5-6 combines with J gene TRBJ2-1; 8 nucleotides agree with TRBD2. The ends lost 4 bases at V and 8 bases at J; junction bases unmatched: 2. CDR3 length: 12 residues. Germline V gene lookup returns CDR1 SGHDT and CDR2 YYEEEE. For the CDR3, the DNA is TGTGCCAGCAGCCCGGGGGGGCATGAGCAGTTCTTC. It is translated as CASSPGGHEQFF.

CDR3 protein: CASSGETVETQYF. The CDR3 DNA sequence: TGTGCCAGTAGTGGAGAGACGGTCGAGACCCAGTACTTC. The chain is built from TRBV19 and TRBJ2-5; D uncertain. V was shortened by 5 bases and J by 5 bases, with 12 bases between the two germline ends. Germline V lookup: CDR1 LNHDA, CDR2 SQIVND (reference sequence). The CDR3 covers 13 residues.

This chain uses TRBV5-1 with TRBJ2-1, with a possible D match to TRBD2 (6 bases). The CDR3 consists of 15 residues. CDR1 SGHRS and CDR2 YFSETQ come from the germline V gene. The germline V and J ends were trimmed by 4 bases and 8 bases, with 19 bases remaining between them. The chain's CDR3 is CASSLLRRGGDEQFF. CDR3 bases: TGCGCCAGCAGCCTATTGAGGAGGGGAGGAGATGAGCAGTTCTTC.

This chain uses TRBV5-1 with TRBJ2-3; 9 bases match TRBD2. Germline V gene data show CDR1 as SGHRS and CDR2 as YFSETQ. This CDR3 spans 19 amino acids. The ends lost 4 bases at V and 1 base at J; junction bases unmatched: 16. The CDR3 bases are TGCGCCAGCAGCCCGCGGCTAGCGGGGCTGGGCACCCGCACAGATACGCAGTATTTT. Translation: CASSPRLAGLGTRTDTQYF.

The genes are TRBV5-3 and TRBJ2-3, with D unclear. TRBV5-3 is assigned to the ORF class and has an uncertain function. V lost 0 bases, J lost 4 bases, and 6 bases lay in between. The CDR3 length is 13 residues. The CDR3 loop reads CARSLADSDTQYF. The CDR3 DNA reads as TGTGCCAGAAGCTTGGCCGATTCAGATACGCAGTATTTT.

This sequence joins TRBV6-4 and TRBJ2-2; 7 nucleotides agree with TRBD1. This CDR3 is 14 amino acids long. After removal of 6 bases from V and 1 base from J, the junction contained 2 bases not matched to a gene. The germline V gene encodes CDR1 MRHNA and CDR2 SNTAGT. CDR3 amino acids: CASSRQGNTGELFF. CDR3 DNA sequence: TGTGCCAGCAGCAGACAGGGGAACACCGGGGAGCTGTTTTTT.

The rearrangement uses TRBV4-1 and TRBJ1-2; TRBD1 agrees at 9 bases. Germline V gene lookup returns CDR1 MGHRA and CDR2 YSYEKL. The V and J ends lost 2 bases and 1 base, in that order; junction bases with no gene match: 2. The CDR3 totals 15 residues. This chain's CDR3 is CASSQRTGDNYGYTF. The CDR3 coding sequence is TGCGCCAGCAGCCAACGGACAGGGGATAACTATGGCTACACCTTC.

V usage is TRBV19 and J usage is TRBJ1-3; no reliable D call. V was clipped by 5 bases and J by 3 bases, with 8 bases between them. The CDR3 loop spans 13 amino acids. CDR1 and CDR2 from the germline V gene are LNHDA and SQIVND (reference sequence). The CDR3 loop reads CASSVPGGNTIYF. Here the CDR3 DNA reads TGTGCCAGTAGTGTTCCGGGTGGAAACACCATATATTTT.

The chain links TRBV25-1 to TRBJ2-5, with TRBD2 matching over 8 bases. V trimming: 5 bases; J trimming: 4 bases; junction bases outside the gene matches: 12. Germline V gene lookup returns CDR1 MGHDK and CDR2 SYGVNS. The CDR3 is 16 residues long. The CDR3 DNA reads as TGTGCCAGCAGTCCCCGGGGAAGCGGGAGAAGAGAGACCCAGTACTTC. Translation gives CASSPRGSGRRETQYF.

CDR3 nucleotide sequence: TGTGCCAGCAGTTTGGGTACAGCTGTTGGGAGCAATCAGCCCCAGCATTTT. Its protein product is CASSLGTAVGSNQPQHF. The J gene is TRBJ1-5, the V gene TRBV28; D is unresolved. Trimming cost V 3 bases and J 1 base, with 16 bases left between them. There are 17 residues in the CDR3. From germline, CDR1 is MDHEN and CDR2 SYDVKM. The whole variable domain, filled in from reference TRBV28 and TRBJ1-5, reads DVKVTQSSRYLVKRTGEKVFLECVQDMDHENMFWYRQDPGLGLRLIYFSYDVKMKEKGDIPEGYSVSREKKERFSLILESASTNQTSMYLCASSLGTAVGSNQPQHFGDGTRLSIL.

The chain employs TRBV5-1 and TRBJ2-1; TRBD2 agrees at 8 bases. The CDR3 extends over 15 amino acids. Germline V CDR1 and CDR2: SGHRS, YFSETQ. The trim removed 3 bases at V and 1 base at J, leaving 3 bases unmatched. The chain's CDR3 is CASSSGLVSYNEQFF. CDR3 coding DNA: TGCGCCAGCAGCTCGGGACTAGTTTCCTACAATGAGCAGTTCTTC.

V usage is TRBV4-1 and J usage is TRBJ1-4; D is unclear. Germline-derived CDR1 and CDR2 are MGHRA and YSYEKL. This CDR3 contains 15 residues. The V end lost 4 bases, the J end lost 3 bases, and 12 bases lay between the germline ends. This CDR3 reads CASSLTGLSNEKLFF. The CDR3 DNA reads as TGCGCCAGCAGCCTCACGGGGTTATCTAATGAAAAACTGTTTTTT.

V usage is TRBV7-9 and J usage is TRBJ2-7; 7 nucleotides agree with TRBD1. The J segment lost 8 bases and the V segment lost 5 bases, leaving 9 bases of the junction unmatched. Germline V lookup: CDR1 SEHNR, CDR2 FQNEAQ (reference sequence). CDR3 length equals 13 residues. Here the CDR3 DNA reads TGTGCCAGCAGCGCACAGGGGCCCCAGCAGCAGTACTTC. Protein product: CASSAQGPQQQYF.

This chain connects TRBV6-5 to TRBJ1-2; weak D call: TRBD1 (6 bases). Trimming took 6 bases from V and 2 from J, leaving 13 bases between them. Germline V gene lookup returns CDR1 MNHEY and CDR2 SVGAGI. This CDR3 is 14 amino acids long. This chain's CDR3 is CASSWSDSNYGYTF. As DNA, the CDR3 is TGTGCCAGCAGCTGGTCGGACAGCAACTATGGCTACACCTTC.

This clone has only a few counts. V and J are TRBV19 and TRBJ1-6; no definite D call. This CDR3 has 12 amino acids. Trimming cost V 4 bases and J 7 bases, with 5 bases left between them. Germline lookup yields CDR1 LNHDA and CDR2 SQIVND (reference sequence). The CDR3 sequence: CASSRANSPLHF. CDR3 coding DNA: TGTGCCAGTAGTAGAGCCAATTCACCCCTCCACTTT.

In its sample, this clone was seen a few times. V and J are TRBV2 and TRBJ1-5, with D possibly matching TRBD1 (6 bases). V was cut by 5 bases and J by 8 bases, with 13 bases left in between. Germline-derived CDR1 and CDR2 are SNHLY and FYNNEI. The CDR3 runs 13 residues. The CDR3 sequence: CASSQGLGEPQHF. CDR3 DNA sequence: TGTGCCAGCAGTCAGGGGCTAGGGGAGCCCCAGCATTTT. Combining the CDR3 with reference TRBV2 and TRBJ1-5 gives the whole variable domain EPEVTQTPSHQVTQMGQEVILRCVPISNHLYFYWYRQILGQKVEFLVSFYNNEISEKSEIFDDQFSVERPDGSNFTLKIRSTKLEDSAMYFCASSQGLGEPQHFGDGTRLSIL.

The chain links TRBV6-1 to TRBJ1-1; no clear D gene. In germline, CDR1 is MNHNS, CDR2 SASEGT. CDR3 length: 14 residues. V shed 2 bases and J shed 4 bases, with 11 bases lying between them. This chain's CDR3 is CASSEFWGGTEAFF. The CDR3 bases are TGTGCCAGCAGTGAATTCTGGGGAGGCACTGAAGCTTTCTTT.

This clone was observed a few times. The V gene is TRBV7-8, the J gene TRBJ1-4; D gene unclear. V shed 1 base and J shed 8 bases, with 11 bases lying between them. The CDR3 has 14 amino acids. Per the germline V gene, CDR1 is SGHVS and CDR2 is FQNEAQ. CDR3 DNA sequence: TGTGCCAGCAGCTTAGGAGGGCTTGGAGAAAAACTGTTTTTT. It yields the protein CASSLGGLGEKLFF.

The chain recombines TRBV7-6 with TRBJ2-3, with 9 positions matching TRBD2. Per germline, CDR1 SGHVS and CDR2 FNYEAQ. CDR3 length: 15 amino acids. V was clipped by 4 bases and J by 2 bases; unmatched bases: 4. The DNA of the CDR3 is TGTGCCAGCAGCTCGACTAGCGGATACACAGATACGCAGTATTTT. This sequence encodes CASSSTSGYTDTQYF.

This clone has only a few counts. The genes are TRBV30 and TRBJ1-1; D uncertain. Trimming shortened V by 0 bases and J by 1 base, and 6 bases separated the two germline ends. CDR3 length equals 13 residues. Germline CDR1 GTSNPN, CDR2 SVGIG (reference sequence). CDR3 amino acids: CAWSVDTNTEAFF. CDR3 coding DNA: TGTGCCTGGAGTGTTGATACGAACACTGAAGCTTTCTTT.

V gene TRBV29-1 combines with J gene TRBJ1-1; 7 positions match TRBD1. The germline CDR1 and CDR2 sequences are SQVTM and ANQGSEA. The CDR3 runs to 13 residues. V dropped 5 bases and J dropped 7; count of bases not matched to a gene: 10. The CDR3 protein is CSVQRQGGIEAFF. CDR3 nucleotide sequence: TGCAGCGTTCAGAGACAGGGAGGAATTGAAGCTTTCTTT.

CDR3 protein: CASSMDTKSSGNTIYF. The CDR3 DNA reads TGTGCCAGTAGTATGGACACCAAAAGCTCTGGAAACACCATATATTTT. The gene calls are TRBV19 and TRBJ1-3; D might be TRBD1 (5 bases). This CDR3 has 16 residues. Germline CDR1 and CDR2: LNHDA and SQIVND (reference sequence). The ends were cut back, 3 bases at V and 0 bases at J, with 12 bases in the middle.

V usage is TRBV30 and J usage is TRBJ1-2; a weak D match, TRBD1 (5 bases). V lost 0 bases and J 4 bases, leaving 15 bases between the germline ends. There are 15 residues in the CDR3. Germline V gene lookup returns CDR1 GTSNPN and CDR2 SVGIG (reference sequence). CDR3 sequence: CAWSVSFGGGYGYTF. The DNA for the CDR3 is TGTGCCTGGAGTGTTAGTTTCGGGGGAGGCTATGGCTACACCTTC.

Points on this clone: An end of the junction differs from the germline gene, which may be a read error. J is TRBJ2-7 and V is TRBV19, with 10 bases matching TRBD2. Germline V gene data show CDR1 as LNHDA and CDR2 as SQIVND (reference sequence). The CDR3 has 18 residues. The CDR3 region has the DNA TGTGCCAGTAGTATAGAAGGGGCGGCTAGCGGGAGACCCTATGAGCAGTACTTC. As protein: CASSIEGAASGRPYEQYF.

V is TRBV6-5 and J is TRBJ1-6; D remains ambiguous. This CDR3 is built from 14 residues. The V gene lost 7 bases and the J gene lost 0 bases, with 7 bases spanning the gap. Germline V gives CDR1 MNHEY, CDR2 SVGAGI. The CDR3 bases are TGTGCCAGCATGCAGAGCTCCTATAATTCACCCCTCCACTTT. Translated, it gives CASMQSSYNSPLHF.

The chain combines TRBV2 with TRBJ1-2, with 8 bases identical to TRBD1. The length of the CDR3 is 13 residues. Germline loops: CDR1 SNHLY, CDR2 FYNNEI. The junction had 7 bases not matched to a gene; V was cut back by 6 bases and J by 7 bases. The CDR3 DNA sequence: TGTGCCAGCAGCGTTGGACAGGGCCGTGGCTACACCTTC. It is translated as CASSVGQGRGYTF. Filled out from reference TRBV2 and TRBJ1-2, the complete variable domain reads EPEVTQTPSHQVTQMGQEVILRCVPISNHLYFYWYRQILGQKVEFLVSFYNNEISEKSEIFDDQFSVERPDGSNFTLKIRSTKLEDSAMYFCASSVGQGRGYTFGSGTRLTVV.

The rearrangement joins TRBV9 to TRBJ2-7; TRBD1 matches 8 bases. V was pared by 0 bases and J by 9 bases, with 14 bases of the junction left unmatched. Germline lookup yields CDR1 SGDLS and CDR2 YYNGEE. This CDR3 has 16 amino acids. The chain's CDR3 is CASSVEAGTGLLGQYF. In DNA, the CDR3 is TGTGCCAGCAGCGTAGAAGCAGGGACAGGCCTCCTCGGGCAGTACTTC.

The rearrangement joins TRBV5-4 to TRBJ1-1, with TRBD1 matching 8 bases. Germline CDR1 and CDR2: SGHNT and YYREEE (reference sequence). This CDR3 comprises 14 residues. V was clipped by 2 bases and J by 1 base; unmatched bases: 1. In nucleotides, the CDR3 is TGTGCCAGCAGCTTTGGGACAGGGAACACTGAAGCTTTCTTT. Its translation: CASSFGTGNTEAFF.

The V gene is TRBV7-9, the J gene TRBJ1-1; D uncertain. CDR3 size: 19 residues. Trimming stripped 5 bases from V and 4 bases from J, with 29 bases between. Germline V lookup: CDR1 SEHNR, CDR2 FQNEAQ (reference sequence). In nucleotides, the CDR3 is TGTGCCAGCAGCAAAGGTAGTTCGGACCGACGGTCTGAGGGCACTGAAGCTTTCTTT. This codes for CASSKGSSDRRSEGTEAFF.

The chain recombines TRBV30 with TRBJ2-2, with D possibly matching TRBD2 (5 bases). Germline CDR1 GTSNPN, CDR2 SVGIG (reference sequence). V was trimmed by 3 bases and J by 2 bases, leaving 13 bases between them. There are 15 residues in the CDR3. The CDR3 sequence: CAWRRVGINTGELFF. CDR3 DNA: TGTGCCTGGAGGCGGGTGGGAATTAACACCGGGGAGCTGTTTTTT.